Each of the 16 T cell receptor beta chains below was sequenced from the same sample in a study of blood T cell repertoires in COVID-19. Sequencing was performed with immunoSEQ multiplex PCR; in TCRdb, only in-frame clones are kept and a portion is missing. The sample consists of 90,000 to 150,000 clones, 75% to 85% of them appearing once. The sample consisted of peripheral blood. Every receptor here comes from a woman of 80 years or more with acute or convalescent COVID-19.

The chain links TRBV29-1 to TRBJ2-3; 9 nucleotides line up with TRBD1. V trimming: 8 bases; J trimming: 4 bases; junction bases outside the gene matches: 10. Germline V gene data show CDR1 as SQVTM and CDR2 as ANQGSEA. The CDR3 length is 14 residues. CDR3 in amino acids: CSTWGTGSADTQYF. The CDR3 DNA reads as TGCAGCACTTGGGGGACAGGGAGTGCAGATACGCAGTATTTT.

CDR3 loop: CAWNPGQGFFSPLHF. The CDR3 region has the DNA TGTGCCTGGAACCCGGGACAGGGTTTTTTCTCACCCCTCCACTTT. This chain joins TRBV30 and TRBJ1-6; TRBD1 aligns across 9 bases. Germline assignment: CDR1 GTSNPN and CDR2 SVGIG (reference sequence). This CDR3 is 15 amino acids long. Trimming removed 4 bases from V and 10 bases from J; junction bases left unmatched: 11. The variable domain in full, with the rest retrieved from reference TRBV30 and TRBJ1-6, is SQTIHQWPATLVQPVGSPLSLECTVEGTSNPNLYWYRQAAGRGLQLLFYSVGIGQISSEVPQNLSASRPQDRQFILSSKKLLLSDSGFYLCAWNPGQGFFSPLHFGNGTRLTVT.

The chain combines TRBV7-2 with TRBJ2-1; TRBD2 matches at 12 bases. CDR3 size: 16 residues. V was pared by 4 bases and J by 6 bases, with 7 bases of the junction left unmatched. The germline CDR1 and CDR2 sequences are SGHTA and FQGNSA. The CDR3 DNA reads as TGTGCCAGCAGCTCCGCGGGACTAGCGGGCCTCAATGAGCAGTTCTTC. Its translation: CASSSAGLAGLNEQFF.

The rearrangement uses TRBV28 and TRBJ2-5; D might be TRBD2 (6 bases). Germline V gene data show CDR1 as MDHEN and CDR2 as SYDVKM. The CDR3 totals 13 residues. V gave up 4 bases and J gave up 5 bases, with 11 bases separating them. The CDR3 DNA is TGTGCCAGCAGTTCAGGGAGGTGGGAGACCCAGTACTTC. Residues: CASSSGRWETQYF.

This chain joins TRBV19 and TRBJ1-1; 7 nucleotides match TRBD1. Germline V lookup: CDR1 LNHDA, CDR2 SQIVND (reference sequence). Germline trimming cut 10 bases from V and 9 bases from J; bases unmatched to any gene: 8. The CDR3 has 11 residues. CDR3 amino acids: CATRQGLKAFF. The CDR3 bases are TGTGCCACACGACAGGGATTGAAAGCTTTCTTT.

The V call is TRBV6-5, the J call TRBJ1-1; a possible D gene is TRBD1 (6 bases). V lost 7 bases, J lost 4 bases, and 16 bases lay in between. The germline gives CDR1 MNHEY, CDR2 SVGAGI. This CDR3 contains 14 residues. CDR3 DNA sequence: TGTGCCAGCACCGCATTCAGGGGTCCCACTGAAGCTTTCTTT. This sequence encodes CASTAFRGPTEAFF.

CDR3 DNA sequence: TGTGCCATCAGTCAGGACACAATTTCACCCCTCCACTTT. Its protein product is CAISQDTISPLHF. The J gene is TRBJ1-6, the V gene TRBV10-3, with a tentative D call TRBD1 (5 bases). V was cut by 5 bases and J by 9 bases, with 11 bases left in between. CDR1 is ENHRY and CDR2 is SYGVKD in the germline V gene. The CDR3 loop spans 13 amino acids.

The V gene is TRBV18, the J gene TRBJ1-1; TRBD1 aligns across 8 bases. V dropped 5 bases and J dropped 1; count of bases not matched to a gene: 6. CDR1 and CDR2 from the germline V gene are KGHSH and LQKENI. The CDR3 has 15 amino acids. CDR3 nucleotides: TGTGCCAGCTCAAAGGGACAGGACACGAACACTGAAGCTTTCTTT. Amino acids: CASSKGQDTNTEAFF.

The chain links TRBV19 to TRBJ2-2; D possibly corresponds to TRBD1 (6 bases). Germline CDR1 is LNHDA and CDR2 is SQIVND (reference sequence). This CDR3 has 14 residues. V lost 6 bases, J lost 6 bases, and 14 bases lay in between. The CDR3 sequence: CASRTDRASGELFF. Written as DNA, the CDR3 is TGTGCCAGTAGAACGGACAGAGCCTCCGGGGAGCTGTTTTTT.

The J gene is TRBJ2-1, the V gene TRBV10-2; TRBD2 matches at 9 bases. Per the germline V gene, CDR1 is WSHSY and CDR2 is SAAADI. This CDR3 is 14 amino acids long. Trimming removed 5 bases from V and 2 bases from J; junction bases left unmatched: 1. CDR3 bases: TGCGCCAGCAGTTTAGCGGGGGCCTACAATGAGCAGTTCTTC. Protein product: CASSLAGAYNEQFF.

The chain joins TRBV3-1 (or the pseudogene TRBV3-2) to TRBJ1-4; the D gene is possibly TRBD1 (6 bases). There are 14 residues in the CDR3. The V and J ends lost 6 bases and 7 bases respectively, with 15 bases between them. The germline gives CDR1 LGHDT, CDR2 YNNKEL (reference sequence). CDR3 nucleotides: TGTGCCAGCAGGAATAGGGGGTCGGGTGAAAAACTGTTTTTT. Translated, it gives CASRNRGSGEKLFF.

The chain recombines TRBV6-5 with TRBJ2-5; TRBD2 matches at 8 bases. CDR1 is MNHEY and CDR2 is SVGAGI in the germline V gene. V shed 7 bases and J 13 bases; nucleotides not matched to a gene: 5. The CDR3 extends over 10 amino acids. Here the CDR3 DNA reads TGTGCCAGCAACGGGGGGGACCTGTACTTC. Amino acid sequence: CASNGGDLYF.

The chain employs TRBV5-4 and TRBJ2-1, with TRBD2 as a possible D gene (6 bases). This CDR3 region has 18 residues. The ends were cut back, 4 bases at V and 0 bases at J, with 20 bases in the middle. CDR1 is SGHNT and CDR2 is YYREEE in the germline V gene (reference sequence). This CDR3 is CASSQAGGPRSSYNEQFF. DNA for the CDR3: TGTGCCAGCAGCCAAGCGGGCGGCCCAAGGAGCTCCTACAATGAGCAGTTCTTC.

V is TRBV27 and J is TRBJ1-1; 9 bases line up with TRBD1. Losses at the gene ends were 5 bases for V and 4 bases for J; bases not matched to a gene: 8. Germline loops: CDR1 MNHEY, CDR2 SMNVEV (reference sequence). There are 15 residues in the CDR3. DNA of the CDR3: TGTGCCAGCAGTCCCGGGACAGGGAGAGGCACTGAAGCTTTCTTT. This sequence encodes CASSPGTGRGTEAFF.

This clone was detected only once. The chain employs TRBV3-1 (or the pseudogene TRBV3-2) and TRBJ2-3; tentatively, D is TRBD2 (5 bases). The V gene's germline CDR1 is LGHDT and CDR2 YNNKEL (reference sequence). This CDR3 spans 15 amino acids. V gave up 1 base and J gave up 1 base, with 9 bases separating them. The CDR3 protein is CASSQVGDRTDTQYF. CDR3 coding DNA: TGTGCCAGCAGCCAAGTGGGAGATCGCACAGATACGCAGTATTTT.

The V call is TRBV19, the J call TRBJ1-1; D unclear. The length of the CDR3 is 13 residues. Trimming left V 8 bases short and J 1 base short, with 11 bases between. CDR1 and CDR2 (germline): LNHDA, SQIVND (reference sequence). The CDR3: CASSFQRNTEAFF. In DNA form, the CDR3 reads TGTGCCAGTTCCTTCCAGCGGAACACTGAAGCTTTCTTT.